Here is one T cell receptor (beta chain) with its context. PCR involved 60 Vbeta and 13 Jbeta primers. Clones were read by immunoSEQ multiplex PCR, and TCRdb kept only the in-frame ones, dropping some. The data contain some 130,000 clones, approximately 74% of them seen just once; the ten biggest clones take up roughly 7.5%. The V gene lost 4 bases and the J gene lost 4 bases, with 22 bases spanning the gap. The CDR3 extends over 17 amino acids. From germline, CDR1 is MDHEN and CDR2 SYDVKM. The sample originates from a study of cytomegalovirus exposure and HLA in healthy donors. Sequenced: PBMCs. The rearrangement uses TRBV28 and TRBJ2-5; D is perhaps TRBD2 (7 bases). The TCR was taken from a male donor in good health and CMV-seronegative. The CDR3 nucleotides are TGTGCCAGCAGTTCGAACCCAAGGGGGGGGAGTCGAGAGACCCAGTACTTC. Translated, it gives CASSSNPRGGSRETQYF.